This TCR beta chain was documented in a study of cytomegalovirus exposure and HLA in healthy donors. Background on the study: Both the approximately 130 validation repertoires and the approximately 700 first-cohort repertoires used the same platform, as reported by a later analysis. Study findings and constraints: Subsequent analysis revealed that first-cohort TCR clusters tended to co-occur in the 95 to 150 validation repertoires. Many donors carried some public TCRs, although rarity characterized most TCR sequences.

Sequencing used immunoSEQ multiplex PCR; TCRdb keeps in-frame clones, though not all of them. The table shows 120,000 or so clones, with about 96% occurring only once. V dropped 3 bases and J dropped 6 bases, with 6 bases sitting between them. In germline, CDR1 is MDHEN, CDR2 SYDVKM. The CDR3 is 12 residues long. Concerning this clone itself: Its target is not known.

Sequencing was done on a sample of PBMCs. The origin of this receptor is a young man in good health and CMV-seronegative. J is TRBJ1-5 and V is TRBV28; D gene unclear. The CDR3 bases are TGTGCCAGCAGTTTGAACAGTCAGCCCCAGCATTTT. The encoded protein is CASSLNSQPQHF.